This TCR beta chain appears in the sequencing data of a study of blood T cells in healthy people across ages (dated by TCRdb to 2015 to 2017). Broadly, across the study: In model experiments, template switching captured roughly one uniquely barcoded TCR beta cDNA molecule for every two T cells. The study measured age-related changes in TCR beta repertoire diversity using deep sequencing normalized with unique cDNA molecular identifiers. The donors were divided into four age groups: young (average roughly 15 years), middle-aged (roughly 40), aged (62) and long-lived (around 87). To avoid experimental bias, donors of different ages were randomly spread across the sequencing lanes. Using the same blood draw, the study looked at two additional independent replicas of 1 million unique cDNA reads for two donors, one aged 18 to 30 and the other aged 80 or older.

Donors were a few dozen systemically healthy Caucasian individuals from Russia aged 6 to 90 years. About 10 milliliters of peripheral blood were drawn from each donor into EDTA-treated Vacutainer tubes. Ficoll-Paque density-gradient centrifugation was used to isolate PBMCs, with at least 6.5 million obtained per sample. Trizol reagent was used to extract total RNA from the PBMCs, yielding at least 6 micrograms per sample. For every donor, flow cytometry on a PBMC aliquot measured the percentage of naive CD45RAhigh/CD27high T cells. The method was 5' RACE. The sequencing machine was an Illumina HiSeq 2500. A second about 7 to 12 cycle PCR used a sample-barcoded 5' primer and a J-beta primer mix. A template-switch 5' adaptor carrying 12 random nucleotides introduced a unique molecular identifier onto each TCR beta cDNA molecule. Each sample yielded at least 3 million CDR3-containing paired-end reads. The Mint cDNA synthesis kit, primed by a TRBC-specific oligonucleotide, was used to synthesize first-strand cDNA from all RNA. All cDNA was treated with uracil-DNA glycosylase and then went through a first 18-cycle PCR with the universal primers M1SS and BC2_uni_R. The study's processing was this. For normalization, 1 million high-quality reads, each with a distinct molecular identifier, were randomly selected from each sample. Reads sharing molecular identifiers were discarded rather than binned into consensus sequences. CDR3 identification, clonotype clustering and error correction used MiTCR with a Q25 quality threshold and the strictest error-elimination algorithm. A nonparametric unseen species model with Euler transformation was used to estimate lower-bound total TCR beta diversity. The public reads were run again by TCRdb, first through fastp at Q25 and then through MiXCR, and only productive beta chains were kept. Records with the same CDR3 protein are collapsed into one entry carrying the most frequent genes and DNA. These V and J calls rely on TCRdb rather than the paper's analysis. This sample lists roughly 1,300,000 distinct CDR3 sequences; approximately 59% were detected once. Approximately 7% of the sample is taken by the ten largest.

The CDR3 goes from the cysteine to the phenylalanine over 15 residues. The retained sequence is limited to the CDR3, 45 bases, with the frame set at the first base. With respect to this clonotype: Its antigen is currently not known. No per-base quality is available; no much larger clone lies one base away.

The paper's findings and limits, for the study overall: Total diversity estimates from one million sequenced T cells were considered lower bounds and underestimates. Compared with the aged group, more naive CD4+ T cells, fewer expanded clones and increased TCR diversity were shown by the long-lived group, suggesting age selection. Because donor CMV infection status was unknown, age-related changes in expanded clonotypes were potentially confounded. Observed TCR beta diversity correlated strongly with the percentage of naive T cells measured by flow cytometry. Bulk unsorted PBMC profiling prevented conclusive comparison of naive and antigen-experienced compartments. As age increased, observed TCR beta diversity per million T cells dropped in a roughly linear way, and a significant reduction was already evident by age 40.

The receptor comes from a man between 18 and 35 years old in good health. Material: blood. Here the chain combines TRBV12-3 or TRBV12-4 and TRBJ2-1; TRBD2 aligns with 9 central bases. The assigned J gene may be wrong: the sequence end matches TRBJ2-7 better. Here the CDR3 is given as CASSPASGAFNEQYF. The DNA sequence follows: TGTGCCAGCAGTCCTGCTAGCGGGGCTTTTAATGAGCAGTACTTC.